What follows is one TCR beta chain and its context. Looked up from germline, CDR1 is LGHNA and CDR2 is YSLEER. J gave up 2 bases and V 3 bases, and 11 bases lay outside the gene matches. This CDR3 has 17 residues. The sample belongs to a study of OX40 agonist ivuxolimab in advanced cancers. This table comes from immunoSEQ multiplex PCR, and its TCRdb copy is limited to in-frame clones, with some not included. The sample has some 69,000 clones; 85% to 90% are singletons. This chain joins TRBV4-3 and TRBJ2-3; 7 nucleotides agree with TRBD2. The sample in question was CD4+ or CD8+ T cells sorted from blood, obtained in a trial of the OX40 agonist ivuxolimab. The sequence was obtained from an adult with an advanced solid tumor such as melanoma, head and neck, liver or kidney cancer. In nucleotides, the CDR3 is TGCGCCAGCAGCCACCCGACGAGGCGGGAGAACACAGATACGCAGTATTTT. Translation: CASSHPTRRENTDTQYF.